This is a list of T cell receptor beta chains from one sample in a study of cytomegalovirus exposure and HLA in healthy donors. Method: immunoSEQ multiplex PCR; TCRdb's copy keeps in-frame clones and lacks some. The sample carries about 110,000 clones, around 67% recorded once. Material for sequencing was PBMCs. The receptor set was obtained from a middle-aged woman in good health and CMV-seronegative. CDR3s include the opening cysteine and the closing phenylalanine or tryptophan. A D gene is named only where the DNA matches it firmly. Some rows mark clone size as missing; the rest say once, few, many or name a class of expanded clone.

J gene | V gene | D gene | clone size | CDR3 DNA | CDR3 protein
TRBJ2-4 | TRBV5-1 | . | . | TGCGCCAGCAGCCCACTAAGGGGGGCCCCGGGGGGAAACATTCAGTACTTC | CASSPLRGAPGGNIQYF
TRBJ2-7 | TRBV7-6 | . | . | TGTGCCAGCAGCCCACAGGGTAGCGCCTACGAGCAGTACTTC | CASSPQGSAYEQYF
TRBJ2-5 | TRBV18 | TRBD1 | few | TGTGCCAGCTCACCACCAAGTCCCCAGGGGGCCAAGACCCAGTACTTC | CASSPPSPQGAKTQYF
TRBJ2-7 | TRBV5-4 | TRBD1 | . | TGTGCCAGCAGCTTTGGGCAGGGGGCTAGGTCCTACGAGCAGTACTTC | CASSFGQGARSYEQYF
TRBJ1-1 | TRBV29-1 | TRBD1 | . | TGCAGCGTTGAGGATGACAGGGATGAAGCTTTCTTT | CSVEDDRDEAFF
TRBJ2-7 | TRBV27 | . | few | TGTGCCAGCACTCCTCGACCCGGGTACGAGCAGTACTTC | CASTPRPGYEQYF
TRBJ2-5 | TRBV25-1 | . | . | TGTGCCACCACCCTGGGCGGGCAAGAGACCCAGTACTTC | CATTLGGQETQYF
TRBJ1-2 | TRBV28 | . | . | TGTGCCAGCAGTTTACAGGGGAACTATGGCTACACCTTC | CASSLQGNYGYTF
TRBJ2-1 | TRBV29-1 | TRBD2 | . | TGCAGCGTTCGGGATAGCGGGGTTTACAATGAGCAGTTCTTC | CSVRDSGVYNEQFF
TRBJ2-1 | TRBV11-1 | TRBD2 | . | TGTGCCAGCAGCTTATCTAGCGGGAACAATGAGCAGTTCTTC | CASSLSSGNNEQFF
TRBJ2-7 | TRBV18 | . | . | TGTGCCAGCTCACCGGCGCCCGTGGAGAGCGGGGACAACTTC | CASSPAPVESGDNF
TRBJ1-1 | TRBV5-1 | . | . | TGCGCCAGCGGTCCGGCGGGGGAGACTGAAGCTTTCTTT | CASGPAGETEAFF
TRBJ2-7 | TRBV11-2 | TRBD2 | . | TGTGCCAGCAGCTTCCTAGCGGGTACAACCTACGAGCAGTACTTC | CASSFLAGTTYEQYF
TRBJ2-7 | TRBV19 | . | . | TGTGCCAGTAACCCGACAGGTTCCTACGAGCAGTACTTC | CASNPTGSYEQYF
TRBJ2-1 | TRBV2 | TRBD2 | . | TGTGCCAGCAGGGTCGACCTCTGGAGCGGGGGCAAAAATGAGCAGTTCTTC | CASRVDLWSGGKNEQFF
TRBJ2-2 | TRBV18 | TRBD2 | . | TGTGCCAGCTCACTTAACGGACTAGCGGGAGCGTACACCGGGGAGCTGTTTTTT | CASSLNGLAGAYTGELFF
TRBJ2-1 | TRBV7-2 | . | . | TGTGCCAGCAGGAGGACTACCCTCTACAATGAGCAGTTCTTC | CASRRTTLYNEQFF
TRBJ1-3 | TRBV6-5 | . | . | TGTGCCAGCAGTTACGCAACAGGCGCCGGAAACACCATATATTTT | CASSYATGAGNTIYF
TRBJ1-5 | TRBV2 | . | . | TGTGCCAGCAGTGAAGGCGAGGTAGTAGGCAATCAGCCCCAGCATTTT | CASSEGEVVGNQPQHF
TRBJ2-5 | TRBV9 | . | . | TGTGCCAGCAGCCCCCGACCCGTGGGGGGAGAGACCCAGTACTTC | CASSPRPVGGETQYF
TRBJ1-1 | TRBV7-9 | . | . | TGTGCCAGCAGCTTAGAAGACCGCGGGGTTTTCTTT | CASSLEDRGVFF
TRBJ1-1 | TRBV6-5 | TRBD1 | once | TGTGCCAGCAGTTACGAGGGGGCACGGTCCACTGAAGCTTTCTTT | CASSYEGARSTEAFF
TRBJ1-5 | TRBV15 | . | . | TGTGCCACCGGAACTGCAGGGATCAGCAATCAGCCCCAGCATTTT | CATGTAGISNQPQHF
TRBJ2-1 | TRBV7-2 | TRBD2 | . | TGTGCCAGCAGCTTAGCGGTACTAGCGGGGGGTCGGGGACATGAGCAGTTCTTC | CASSLAVLAGGRGHEQFF
TRBJ2-5 | TRBV4-3 | TRBD2 | . | TGCGCCAGCAGCCAATCTAGCGGGGTTTTAGAGACCCAGTACTTC | CASSQSSGVLETQYF
TRBJ2-7 | TRBV19 | TRBD2 | . | TGTGCCAGTAGTTGGGTCGCGGGGGACTACGAGCAGTACTTC | CASSWVAGDYEQYF
TRBJ2-3 | TRBV6-1 | . | once | TGTGCCAGCAGTGAAGGCAGGGGTCCCCTGACAGATACGCAGTATTTT | CASSEGRGPLTDTQYF
TRBJ2-7 | TRBV30 | TRBD1 | few | TGTGCCTGGAGTTACGGACAGGAGACTTCCTACGAGCAGTACTTC | CAWSYGQETSYEQYF
TRBJ2-5 | TRBV27 | . | . | TGTGCCAGCAGTGTACCCGGGACTGGGGAGACCCAGTACTTC | CASSVPGTGETQYF
TRBJ2-5 | TRBV9 | TRBD1 | . | TGTGCCAGCAGCCCACGGACAGGGTCCCAAGAGACCCAGTACTTC | CASSPRTGSQETQYF
TRBJ2-5 | TRBV10-1 | TRBD1 | . | TGCGCCAGCGCCGGACAGGGGGCCGAGACCCAGTACTTC | CASAGQGAETQYF
TRBJ2-1 | TRBV9 | TRBD2 | . | TGTGCCAGCAGGGATAGCGGGGGGGCCTACAATGAGCAGTTCTTC | CASRDSGGAYNEQFF
TRBJ1-3 | TRBV2 | . | . | TGTGCCAGCAGGACAGGCTCTGGAAACACCATATATTTT | CASRTGSGNTIYF
TRBJ1-2 | TRBV7-8 | TRBD1 | . | TGTGCCAGCAGCTTACAGGGACAGCACTATGGCTACACCTTC | CASSLQGQHYGYTF
TRBJ2-2 | TRBV9 | . | . | TGTGCCAGCAGCCACGGGAGTACGAACACCGGGGAGCTGTTTTTT | CASSHGSTNTGELFF
TRBJ1-2 | TRBV6-5 | . | . | TGTGCCAGCAGCGCCCCGGGGGGGGTAGCGATGAACTTC | CASSAPGGVAMNF
TRBJ2-7 | TRBV15 | . | once | TGTGCCACCAGCAGATCGGGGTCCTCCTACGAGCAGTACTTC | CATSRSGSSYEQYF
TRBJ2-3 | TRBV5-1 | TRBD2 | once | TGCGCCAGCAGCCTAGTGAGGGGACTAGCGGGAGGATCTAGCACAGATACGCAGTATTTT | CASSLVRGLAGGSSTDTQYF
TRBJ1-1 | TRBV6-5 | . | . | TGTGCCAGCAGTTACTCGAGTCGGACATCGAACACTGAAGCTTTCTTT | CASSYSSRTSNTEAFF
TRBJ2-5 | TRBV19 | . | . | TGTGCCAGTAGTACAGGGTATGGAGGGGAGACCCAGTACTTC | CASSTGYGGETQYF
TRBJ2-1 | TRBV7-2 | . | . | TGTGCCAGCAGCTTAGGCGGTAGTATAAATGAGCAGTTCTTC | CASSLGGSINEQFF
TRBJ2-5 | TRBV28 | TRBD1 | few | TGTGCCGGATCCGCCTGGGGACAGGGCGGGGGAGAGACCCAGTACTTC | CAGSAWGQGGGETQYF
TRBJ2-2 | TRBV7-3 | . | . | TGTGCCAGCAGCTTAGGACTACCAGACGGGGAGCTGTTTTTT | CASSLGLPDGELFF
TRBJ1-1 | TRBV10-3 | TRBD1 | few | TGTGCCATCAGGGGAGACAGGGGGAACACTGAAGCTTTCTTT | CAIRGDRGNTEAFF
TRBJ2-2 | TRBV18 | TRBD1 | few | TGTGCCAGCTCACCAAGGGGACAGCAGAACACCGGGGAGCTGTTTTTT | CASSPRGQQNTGELFF
TRBJ2-1 | TRBV4-1 | . | . | TGCGCCAGCAGCCAAGACACCGGGGACAACCCCTACAATGAGCAGTTCTTC | CASSQDTGDNPYNEQFF